These 7 T cell receptor beta chains share one sample of origin, sequenced in a study of CD8+CD57+ T cells in acquired aplastic anemia. CDR3 and TCR beta VDJ profiling relied on a genomic DNA template. One entry per CDR3 protein results from TCRdb running MiXCR on the reads. This sample has approximately 200,000 distinct CDR3 sequences, with approximately 52% found just once. Sequencing was performed on sorted CD4+, CD8+, or CD8+CD57+ T cells (not recorded which) from PBMCs. The receptors stem from a human donor in good health, serving as a control.

At least ten counts were recorded for this clonotype. The gene calls are TRBV20-1 and TRBJ2-3; 7 bases are shared with TRBD2. J was trimmed by 8 bases and V by 6 bases; bases with no gene match: 14. The germline V gene has CDR1 DFQATT and CDR2 SNEGSKA (reference sequence). There are 14 residues in the CDR3. This CDR3 reads CSAPRGGTVGTQYF. The CDR3 DNA reads TGCAGTGCGCCCCGCGGGGGAACAGTGGGTACGCAGTATTTT.

V and J are TRBV9 and TRBJ2-3; no firm D call. Trimming shortened V by 2 bases and J by 6 bases, and 7 bases separated the two germline ends. Germline CDR1 SGDLS, CDR2 YYNGEE. This CDR3 has 12 residues. CDR3 protein: CASSVLVDTQYF. The CDR3 region has the DNA TGTGCCAGCAGCGTGTTGGTCGATACGCAGTATTTT.

As to this clonotype: The CDR3 does not close with the conserved phenylalanine or tryptophan, likely indicating a read error. The DNA is omitted, as the CDR3 cannot be located on it reliably, and the CDR3 follows TCRdb's listing. The rearrangement links TRBV28 to TRBJ1-6; the table's D call of TRBD1 was not tested on the DNA. The CDR3 region is 8 residues in length, termini included. CDR1 is MDHEN, CDR2 SYDVKM, per germline. CDR3 in amino acids: CASSLSPL.

This clonotype was seen many times. V and J are TRBV6-5 and TRBJ2-7; D is perhaps TRBD2 (5 bases). Germline assignment: CDR1 MNHEY and CDR2 SVGAGI. V lost 2 bases to trimming and J lost 5 bases, with 10 bases between them. This CDR3 has 13 residues. In DNA form, the CDR3 reads TGTGCCAGCAGTTACCTCTCAGCGGACGAGCAGTACTTC. This codes for CASSYLSADEQYF.

The chain's CDR3 is CATSRADTDQPQHF. The CDR3, as DNA: TGTGCCACCAGCAGAGCTGACACCGATCAGCCCCAGCATTTT. V and J are TRBV15 and TRBJ1-5; D unresolved. Germline-derived CDR1 and CDR2 are LNHNV and YYDKDF (reference sequence). The CDR3 runs 14 residues. V gave up 1 base and J gave up 5 bases, with 9 bases separating them.

This chain links TRBV12-3 or TRBV12-4 with TRBJ1-1, with 7 bases aligning to TRBD1. Trimming at V came to 7 bases and at J to 1 base, leaving 6 bases not matched to a gene. The CDR3 loop spans 14 amino acids. The CDR3 coding sequence is TGTGCCAGCAACCGGACAGGTTGGAACACTGAAGCTTTCTTT. It codes for CASNRTGWNTEAFF.

There are many counts of this clonotype. This rearrangement joins TRBV28 to TRBJ2-7, with a tentative D call TRBD2 (5 bases). The CDR3 spans 16 residues. Per germline, CDR1 MDHEN and CDR2 SYDVKM. Trimming removed 0 bases at V and 0 bases at J, with 12 bases between. The CDR3: CASSLWDSGNSYEQYF. The CDR3 bases are TGTGCCAGCAGTTTATGGGACTCCGGAAACTCCTACGAGCAGTACTTC.